This TCR beta chain appears in the sequencing data of a study of blood T cell repertoires in COVID-19. TCRdb's table, derived via immunoSEQ multiplex PCR, lists solely in-frame clones and lacks some. This table holds around 130,000 clones, around 87% found once. The CDR3 spans 17 residues. The J segment lost 8 bases and the V segment lost 1 base, leaving 8 bases of the junction unmatched. The germline V gene has CDR1 SGHTA and CDR2 FQGNSA. The origin of this receptor is an older man with active or convalescent COVID-19. The V call is TRBV7-2, the J call TRBJ2-1; 13 bases align to TRBD2. Sequencing was carried out using peripheral blood. CDR3 amino acids: CASSLGSTSGRTYEQFF. The CDR3 nucleotides read TGTGCCAGCAGCTTAGGGTCGACTAGCGGGAGGACCTATGAGCAGTTCTTC.